These 20 T cell receptor beta chains were all obtained from the same sample, sequenced in a study of shared clonotypes between healthy human individuals. Some clones are missing from TCRdb's copy, which holds only in-frame ones; the method was immunoSEQ multiplex PCR. The sample contains about 2.5 million clones, less than 95% of which appear only once. The sequencing sample was made of naive CD4+ T cells from PBMCs. The subset is: CD45RA+ positively selected. These receptors all come from a man aged 18 to 29 in good health. Some clones in this sample may be carry-over from other donors' samples.

This clone was found once. The same CDR3 can be traced to other DNA sequences in this sample. The J gene is TRBJ1-2, the V gene TRBV5-1; D remains ambiguous. The CDR3 runs to 15 residues. Germline V CDR1 and CDR2: SGHRS, YFSETQ. V gave up 0 bases and J gave up 5 bases, with 14 bases separating them. In nucleotides, the CDR3 is TGCGCCAGCAGCTTGGCCGTGGGCGGTGGGTATGGCTACACCTTC. This sequence encodes CASSLAVGGGYGYTF.

The rearrangement uses TRBV7-9 and TRBJ2-3; 11 nucleotides line up with TRBD2. Germline lookup yields CDR1 SEHNR and CDR2 FQNEAQ (reference sequence). The V gene end was trimmed by 4 bases and the J gene end by 3 bases; junction bases not matched to a gene: 9. CDR3 size: 17 residues. The CDR3 DNA reads TGTGCCAGCAGCTCAGAGGCTAGCGGGAGGAGGACAGATACGCAGTATTTT. It is translated as CASSSEASGRRTDTQYF.

This chain links TRBV2 with TRBJ2-1; 9 bases map to TRBD2. Germline values: CDR1 SNHLY, CDR2 FYNNEI. V gave up 3 bases and J gave up 3 bases; unmatched junction bases: 3. CDR3 length: 15 residues. In DNA form, the CDR3 reads TGTGCCAGCAGTGAGACTAGCGGTTACTACAATGAGCAGTTCTTC. Translating it yields CASSETSGYYNEQFF.

The chain is built from TRBV15 and TRBJ2-5; either TRBD1 or TRBD2 may supply D (6 bases each). Germline V gene sequence: CDR1 LNHNV, CDR2 YYDKDF (reference sequence). V was pared by 2 bases and J by 1 base, with 11 bases between. CDR3 length: 15 residues. The CDR3 region has the DNA TGTGCCACCAGCAGACGCCGGGGGCTCCAAGAGACCCAGTACTTC. Residues: CATSRRRGLQETQYF.

The chain has TRBV14 and TRBJ1-2; 8 positions match TRBD1. V shed 0 bases, J shed 5 bases, and the junction held 5 bases outside the gene matches. Germline V gene sequence: CDR1 SGHDN, CDR2 FVKESK. The CDR3 totals 15 residues. The CDR3 nucleotides read TGTGCCAGCAGCCAAGAAGACAGGGGCGGTTATGGCTACACCTTC. Amino acids: CASSQEDRGGYGYTF. The whole variable domain, remainder taken from reference TRBV14 and TRBJ1-2, is EAGVTQFPSHSVIEKGQTVTLRCDPISGHDNLYWYRRVMGKEIKFLLHFVKESKQDESGMPNNRFLAERTGGTYSTLKVQPAELEDSGVYFCASSQEDRGGYGYTFGSGTRLTVV.

The chain has TRBV25-1 and TRBJ2-1, with a weak D call TRBD1 (5 bases). Germline-derived CDR1 and CDR2 are MGHDK and SYGVNS. The CDR3 loop spans 14 amino acids. V lost 3 bases and J 6 bases, leaving 12 bases between the germline ends. CDR3 in amino acids: CASSEQQATNEQFF. The DNA for the CDR3 is TGTGCCAGCAGTGAGCAACAGGCAACCAATGAGCAGTTCTTC.

V gene TRBV5-1 combines with J gene TRBJ2-5; no firm D call. Deletions cut 1 base from V and 1 base from J, with 8 bases between. CDR1 is SGHRS, CDR2 YFSETQ, per germline. This CDR3 has 14 amino acids. The CDR3 reads CASSLQQSQETQYF. In nucleotides, the CDR3 is TGCGCCAGCAGCTTGCAGCAGTCCCAAGAGACCCAGTACTTC.

Regarding this clone: The identical CDR3 is also encoded by other nucleotide sequences in the sample. The chain is built from TRBV6-5 and TRBJ2-7, with a weak D call TRBD1 (6 bases). Looked up from germline, CDR1 is MNHEY and CDR2 is SVGAGI. The CDR3 is 13 residues long. V dropped 0 bases and J dropped 4 bases, with 7 bases sitting between them. Here the CDR3 reads CASSYSRGYEQYF. CDR3 DNA sequence: TGTGCCAGCAGTTACTCGAGGGGGTACGAGCAGTACTTC.

This chain uses TRBV5-8 with TRBJ2-3; 13 positions match TRBD2. Germline-derived CDR1 and CDR2 are SGHTS and YDEGEE. The CDR3 sequence is 19 residues long. V was clipped by 0 bases and J by 4 bases; unmatched bases: 11. This CDR3 reads CASSLGWTSGSWAPDTQYF. The CDR3 DNA is TGTGCCAGCAGCTTGGGATGGACTAGCGGGAGCTGGGCCCCAGATACGCAGTATTTT.

The chain uses TRBV7-3 and TRBJ2-2, with D tentatively TRBD2 (6 bases). This CDR3 region has 15 residues. Germline V gives CDR1 SGHTA, CDR2 FQGTGA. Trimming shortened V by 2 bases and J by 5 bases, and 12 bases separated the two germline ends. CDR3 protein: CASSLWGGTTGELFF. DNA of the CDR3: TGTGCCAGCAGCTTATGGGGCGGGACGACCGGGGAGCTGTTTTTT.

The gene calls are TRBV28 and TRBJ1-1; 8 bases are a match to TRBD1. Germline loops: CDR1 MDHEN, CDR2 SYDVKM. The CDR3 has 15 amino acids. Trimming cost V 7 bases and J 4 bases; bases outside gene matches: 11. CDR3 nucleotides: TGTGCCAGCACCCTGGGGCAGGGGGCTCGCACTGAAGCTTTCTTT. Translated, it gives CASTLGQGARTEAFF.

The J gene is TRBJ2-5, the V gene TRBV7-3; 11 bases are shared with TRBD1. The CDR3 is 16 amino acids. Germline lookup yields CDR1 SGHTA and CDR2 FQGTGA. After removal of 2 bases from V and 4 bases from J, the junction contained 6 bases not matched to a gene. CDR3 amino acids: CASSLSPGQGGETQYF. The CDR3 bases are TGTGCCAGCAGCTTATCACCGGGACAGGGGGGAGAGACCCAGTACTTC.

The J gene is TRBJ1-2, the V gene TRBV5-1; 12 nucleotides line up with TRBD1. With 6 bases clipped from V and 4 bases from J, the junction kept 7 bases outside the gene matches. The CDR3 contains 15 residues. The V gene's germline CDR1 is SGHRS and CDR2 YFSETQ. CDR3 nucleotide sequence: TGCGCCAGCAAGGGACAGGGGGCTTTGGGCTATGGCTACACCTTC. Its protein is CASKGQGALGYGYTF.

A remark on this clone: Other nucleotide sequences in the sample specify the same CDR3. The rearrangement uses TRBV18 and TRBJ2-3; D not resolved. CDR1 is KGHSH and CDR2 is LQKENI in the germline V gene. This CDR3 is 13 amino acids long. The V and J ends lost 3 bases and 1 base respectively, with 5 bases between them. CDR3 region: CASSPQGTDTQYF. The CDR3 DNA sequence: TGTGCCAGCTCACCCCAGGGCACAGATACGCAGTATTTT.

Note on this clone: As the CDR3 is not closed by the conserved phenylalanine or tryptophan, this likely results from a read error. The chain combines TRBV28 with TRBJ1-1, with D perhaps TRBD1 (5 bases). This CDR3 is built from 12 residues. V lost 4 bases and J 10 bases, leaving 13 bases between the germline ends. Germline V gene lookup returns CDR1 MDHEN and CDR2 SYDVKM. In DNA form, the CDR3 reads TGTGCCAGCAGTTCCCCTGGGGGTCGAGCTTTCCTT. Residues: CASSSPGGRAFL.

As for this clone: Different DNA sequences within this sample yield the same CDR3. The chain uses TRBV27 and TRBJ2-1; 7 positions agree with TRBD2. CDR3 length equals 15 residues. The trim removed 2 bases at V and 4 bases at J, leaving 5 bases unmatched. Per germline, CDR1 MNHEY and CDR2 SMNVEV (reference sequence). The CDR3 sequence: CASSLGLAAYNEQFF. CDR3 DNA: TGTGCCAGCAGTTTAGGCCTAGCGGCGTACAATGAGCAGTTCTTC.

This chain uses TRBV5-1 with TRBJ2-1, with D perhaps matching TRBD2 (6 bases). The germline V gene encodes CDR1 SGHRS and CDR2 YFSETQ. V lost 2 bases, J lost 6 bases, and 9 bases lay in between. The length of the CDR3 is 13 residues. The DNA of the CDR3 is TGCGCCAGCAGCTTTACTAGCTCCAATGAGCAGTTCTTC. Its translation: CASSFTSSNEQFF.

The V gene is TRBV5-8, the J gene TRBJ2-7, with TRBD1 matching 10 bases. There are 14 residues in the CDR3. V dropped 4 bases and J dropped 8; count of bases not matched to a gene: 9. Per the germline V gene, CDR1 is SGHTS and CDR2 is YDEGEE. CDR3 sequence: CASSQAGTGDKQYF. CDR3 in DNA: TGTGCCAGCAGCCAAGCCGGGACAGGGGACAAGCAGTACTTC.

This chain uses TRBV5-1 with TRBJ2-3; D is unclear. Per the germline V gene, CDR1 is SGHRS and CDR2 is YFSETQ. CDR3 size: 14 residues. The V gene lost 6 bases and the J gene lost 0 bases, with 11 bases spanning the gap. The chain's CDR3 is CASTLATSTDTQYF. CDR3 nucleotide sequence: TGCGCCAGCACCCTGGCCACTAGCACAGATACGCAGTATTTT. Combining the CDR3 with reference TRBV5-1 and TRBJ2-3 gives the whole variable domain KAGVTQTPRYLIKTRGQQVTLSCSPISGHRSVSWYQQTPGQGLQFLFEYFSETQRNKGNFPGRFSGRQFSNSRSEMNVSTLELGDSALYLCASTLATSTDTQYFGPGTRLTVL.

The chain employs TRBV5-1 and TRBJ2-1; 12 bases map to TRBD2. CDR3 length: 15 residues. Germline-derived CDR1 and CDR2 are SGHRS and YFSETQ. The trim removed 5 bases at V and 4 bases at J, leaving 4 bases unmatched. The CDR3 coding sequence is TGCGCCAGCAGGCCGGGACTAGCGGGTTACAATGAGCAGTTCTTC. This encodes CASRPGLAGYNEQFF.